One sample yielded the 27 T cell receptor beta chains listed below, sequenced in a study of T-cell memory formation after mild COVID-19. TCRdb re-called the 5' RACE reads with MiXCR, one entry per CDR3 protein. The data show 350,000 to 500,000 distinct CDR3 sequences, 23% seen once. The source material was PBMCs or a T cell subset sorted from them (not recorded which). The origin of the receptors is an adult woman who had mild COVID-19 (a few samples of this study predate the infection). Cell type and time point are not known.

In this sample, this clonotype turned up a few times. This sequence joins TRBV5-1 and TRBJ1-1; D is ambiguous. CDR1 SGHRS and CDR2 YFSETQ come from the germline V gene. This CDR3 comprises 14 residues. The V and J ends lost 5 bases and 3 bases respectively, with 14 bases between them. This CDR3 reads CASSVGGLDTEAFF. CDR3 DNA: TGCGCCAGCAGTGTGGGTGGCTTAGACACTGAAGCTTTCTTT.

This clonotype was observed a handful of times. The chain joins TRBV19 to TRBJ1-1; TRBD1 is a possible D gene (6 bases). Germline CDR1 reads LNHDA; CDR2 reads SQIVND (reference sequence). V dropped 5 bases and J dropped 5 bases, with 15 bases sitting between them. The CDR3 extends over 14 amino acids. The CDR3: CASSLTGGLTEAFF. The CDR3 nucleotides are TGTGCCAGTAGTCTTACGGGGGGGCTTACTGAAGCTTTCTTT.

The CDR3 nucleotides read TGTGCCAGCCGGGGGGCCTTCTACAATGAGCAGTTCTTC. This encodes CASRGAFYNEQFF. The chain is built from TRBV2 and TRBJ2-1; D possibly corresponds to TRBD2 (7 bases). The CDR3 loop spans 13 amino acids. The ends were cut back, 8 bases at V and 3 bases at J, with 11 bases in the middle. The germline V gene encodes CDR1 SNHLY and CDR2 FYNNEI.

This clonotype was counted a few times. The rearrangement joins TRBV5-1 to TRBJ1-1; 8 bases match TRBD1. CDR3 length: 14 amino acids. Germline V CDR1 and CDR2: SGHRS, YFSETQ. V was pared by 6 bases and J by 4 bases, with 8 bases of the junction left unmatched. The CDR3 is CASTPGTGGTEAFF. The CDR3 coding sequence is TGCGCCAGCACCCCCGGGACAGGAGGCACTGAAGCTTTCTTT.

This clonotype was counted a few times. The rearrangement uses TRBV5-5 and TRBJ1-6; 7 bases agree with TRBD1. Germline CDR1 and CDR2: SGHKS and YYEKEE (reference sequence). CDR3 length equals 15 residues. Losses at the gene ends were 4 bases for V and 10 bases for J; bases not matched to a gene: 11. CDR3: CASSRRQGRNSPLHF. CDR3 nucleotides: TGTGCCAGCAGCCGGCGACAGGGAAGGAACTCACCCCTCCACTTT.

The chain employs TRBV5-1 and TRBJ1-6; TRBD1 might be the D (5 bases). Per germline, CDR1 SGHRS and CDR2 YFSETQ. V was pared by 4 bases and J by 13 bases, with 18 bases between. The CDR3 spans 14 residues. CDR3 sequence: CASSPGTSQGPLHF. The DNA of the CDR3 is TGCGCCAGCAGCCCGGGGACCTCACAAGGGCCCCTCCACTTT.

This rearrangement joins TRBV30 to TRBJ1-2; D remains ambiguous. The CDR3 consists of 12 residues. Germline V gene lookup returns CDR1 GTSNPN and CDR2 SVGIG (reference sequence). V lost 0 bases and J 5 bases, leaving 7 bases between the germline ends. The CDR3 loop is CAWSVQPYGYTF. The DNA of the CDR3 is TGTGCCTGGAGTGTACAGCCTTATGGCTACACCTTC.

This clonotype has at least ten counts. The chain carries TRBV19 and TRBJ2-3, with 7 nucleotides matching TRBD2. CDR3 length equals 15 residues. Germline assignment: CDR1 LNHDA and CDR2 SQIVND (reference sequence). The V gene end was trimmed by 6 bases and the J gene end by 5 bases; junction bases not matched to a gene: 11. CDR3 in DNA: TGTGCCAGTAGCGACGGGCGGGAGTTCGGAGATACGCAGTATTTT. Residues: CASSDGREFGDTQYF.

This clonotype came up a few times. The CDR3 DNA is TGTGCCACCAGCAGAGATAATCACAGGGATGGGTCTCGAACAGATACGCAGTATTTT. Its translation is CATSRDNHRDGSRTDTQYF. The chain uses TRBV15 and TRBJ2-3, with D possibly TRBD1 on 6 matching bases. Germline-derived CDR1 and CDR2 are LNHNV and YYDKDF (reference sequence). This CDR3 spans 19 amino acids. V was shortened by 0 bases and J by 3 bases, with 22 bases between the two germline ends.

The V gene is TRBV12-3 or TRBV12-4, the J gene TRBJ2-7; D is uncertain. This CDR3 comprises 15 residues. Deletions cut 5 bases from V and 3 bases from J, with 17 bases between. The CDR3 DNA is TGTGCCAGCAGTCCTCAGACCGGATACCTCTACGAGCAGTACTTC. Translation gives CASSPQTGYLYEQYF.

The rearrangement uses TRBV12-3 or TRBV12-4 and TRBJ2-1; D might be TRBD1 (6 bases). Trimming took off 6 bases at V and 0 bases at J, with 18 bases between the two ends. The CDR3 has 17 amino acids. CDR3 region: CASSGSYGGSSYNEQFF. The DNA of the CDR3 is TGTGCCAGCAGCGGCTCTTATGGGGGCAGCTCCTACAATGAGCAGTTCTTC.

This clonotype was seen a few times. V is TRBV24-1 and J is TRBJ1-2; D is perhaps TRBD1 (6 bases). Trimming removed 5 bases at V and 4 bases at J, with 13 bases between. The V gene's germline CDR1 is KGHDR and CDR2 SFDVKD. The CDR3 sequence is 14 residues long. In nucleotides, the CDR3 is TGTGCCACCAGTGTTTCAGGGGCTGGCTATGGCTACACCTTC. Amino acids: CATSVSGAGYGYTF.

This clonotype was found many times. The chain recombines TRBV6-2 or TRBV6-3 with TRBJ2-7; no clear D. Trimming left V 6 bases short and J 3 bases short, with 12 bases between. CDR1 and CDR2 from the germline V gene are MNHEY and SVGEGT. The CDR3 extends over 13 amino acids. The CDR3: CASSPTLRYEQYF. DNA of the CDR3: TGTGCCAGCAGCCCAACATTGCGCTACGAGCAGTACTTC.

This clonotype has a handful of counts. The rearrangement links TRBV24-1 to TRBJ2-3; 9 nucleotides line up with TRBD2. CDR3 length equals 15 residues. From germline, CDR1 is KGHDR and CDR2 SFDVKD. J was trimmed by 3 bases and V by 3 bases; bases with no gene match: 3. The CDR3 bases are TGTGCCACCAGTGATCTAGCGGGGATAACAGATACGCAGTATTTT. This codes for CATSDLAGITDTQYF.

V gene TRBV5-1 combines with J gene TRBJ1-1; 7 nucleotides match TRBD1. Germline assignment: CDR1 SGHRS and CDR2 YFSETQ. This CDR3 is 14 amino acids long. V trimming: 4 bases; J trimming: 3 bases; junction bases outside the gene matches: 6. This CDR3 reads CASSAGGVDTEAFF. The CDR3 DNA follows: TGCGCCAGCAGCGCAGGGGGAGTCGACACTGAAGCTTTCTTT.

This clonotype turned up a few times. The chain is built from TRBV5-6 and TRBJ1-2; 10 positions match TRBD1. CDR1 is SGHDT, CDR2 YYEEEE, per germline. The CDR3 is 14 amino acids. V was clipped by 5 bases and J by 3 bases; unmatched bases: 4. CDR3 amino acids: CASRRTGGDYGYTF. As DNA, the CDR3 is TGTGCCAGCAGGCGGACAGGGGGGGACTATGGCTACACCTTC.

CDR3 loop: CASSYSIVPGELFF. For the CDR3, the DNA is TGTGCCAGCAGTTACTCGATTGTACCCGGGGAGCTGTTTTTT. This chain connects TRBV6-5 to TRBJ2-2; no definite D call. Between the trimmed V and J ends, which lost 0 bases and 6 bases, there was a span of 8 bases. This CDR3 has 14 amino acids. The V gene's germline CDR1 is MNHEY and CDR2 SVGAGI.

The rearrangement uses TRBV7-9 and TRBJ2-7; D not certain. This CDR3 is built from 14 residues. V shed 1 base and J shed 9 bases, with 16 bases lying between them. Germline CDR1 SEHNR, CDR2 FQNEAQ (reference sequence). The CDR3 DNA reads TGTGCCAGCAGCTTAGGTCATGAGGTCAGGTCGCAGTACTTC. This sequence encodes CASSLGHEVRSQYF.

This rearrangement joins TRBV7-2 to TRBJ2-2; no firm D call. The CDR3 sequence is 13 residues long. The V end was cut by 3 bases, the J end by 6 bases, with 8 bases between. Germline V gives CDR1 SGHTA, CDR2 FQGNSA. The CDR3 DNA sequence: TGTGCCAGCAGCTTCACAGTTCCCGGGGAGCTGTTTTTT. Its translation: CASSFTVPGELFF.

This chain connects TRBV11-1 to TRBJ2-3; 7 bases align to TRBD1. J gave up 3 bases and V 6 bases, and 9 bases lay outside the gene matches. The CDR3 consists of 15 residues. The germline gives CDR1 SGHAT, CDR2 FQDESV (reference sequence). CDR3 nucleotide sequence: TGTGCCAGCAGTAGCCGGGACAGCTTAACAGATACGCAGTATTTT. It encodes CASSSRDSLTDTQYF. Filled out from reference TRBV11-1 and TRBJ2-3, the complete variable domain reads EAEVAQSPRYKITEKSQAVAFWCDPISGHATLYWYRQILGQGPELLVQFQDESVVDDSQLPKDRFSAERLKGVDSTLKIQPAELGDSAMYLCASSSRDSLTDTQYFGPGTRLTVL.

The rearrangement links TRBV27 to TRBJ1-6; 7 nucleotides match TRBD1. Trimming at V came to 3 bases and at J to 10 bases, leaving 9 bases not matched to a gene. The CDR3 runs 15 residues. From germline, CDR1 is MNHEY and CDR2 SMNVEV (reference sequence). Here the CDR3 DNA reads TGTGCCAGCAGTTTGGGACAGCGCCTGGGGTCACCCCTCCACTTT. It encodes CASSLGQRLGSPLHF.

This chain joins TRBV7-2 and TRBJ2-6; a possible D gene is TRBD2 (5 bases). The CDR3 is 17 amino acids. V lost 5 bases, J lost 1 base, and 15 bases lay in between. The V gene's germline CDR1 is SGHTA and CDR2 FQGNSA. The CDR3 reads CASSLRGKGSGANVLTF. The CDR3 nucleotides read TGTGCCAGCAGCCTCCGGGGAAAGGGTTCTGGGGCCAACGTCCTGACTTTC.

This clonotype has more than one count but fewer than ten. The rearrangement joins TRBV7-9 to TRBJ2-3; D gene uncertain. V was cut by 0 bases and J by 4 bases, with 5 bases left in between. The length of the CDR3 is 13 residues. From germline, CDR1 is SEHNR and CDR2 FQNEAQ (reference sequence). CDR3 amino acids: CASSLADADTQYF. The DNA for the CDR3 is TGTGCCAGCAGCTTAGCTGACGCAGATACGCAGTATTTT.

This clonotype was observed a few times. This chain connects TRBV20-1 to TRBJ2-5; 9 bases line up with TRBD2. The V segment lost 5 bases and the J segment 3 bases; nucleotides outside the gene matches: 16. Germline V gene data show CDR1 as DFQATT and CDR2 as SNEGSKA (reference sequence). This CDR3 comprises 17 residues. CDR3 amino acids: CSAEPLTVAGEEETQYF. The CDR3 coding sequence is TGCAGTGCTGAACCCCTGACCGTAGCGGGAGAGGAAGAGACCCAGTACTTC.

This clonotype was seen a few times. This sequence joins TRBV5-1 and TRBJ2-1, with 8 nucleotides matching TRBD1. V shed 4 bases and J 8 bases; nucleotides not matched to a gene: 11. CDR1 and CDR2 (germline): SGHRS, YFSETQ. The CDR3 is made up of 15 amino acids. CDR3 coding DNA: TGCGCCAGCAGCCCCGACAGGGGAATTTTTTATGAGCAGTTCTTC. It yields the protein CASSPDRGIFYEQFF.

The CDR3 spells CASSHYGQSSGNTIYF. The CDR3 nucleotides read TGTGCCAGCAGCCACTATGGACAGTCCTCTGGAAACACCATATATTTT. This rearrangement joins TRBV12-3 or TRBV12-4 to TRBJ1-3; tentative D call: TRBD1 (6 bases). V dropped 6 bases and J dropped 0 bases, with 15 bases sitting between them. The CDR3 runs to 16 residues.

The chain is built from TRBV14 and TRBJ1-2; D unclear. The CDR3 runs 12 residues. With 6 bases removed from V and 2 bases from J, the gap between germline ends came to 7 bases. Germline values: CDR1 SGHDN, CDR2 FVKESK. The CDR3 protein is CASSWSNYGYTF. The CDR3 nucleotides are TGTGCCAGCAGTTGGTCAAACTATGGCTACACCTTC.